Following are 21 T cell receptor beta chains from one sample sequenced in a study of identical twins. From the 5' RACE reads, TCRdb called clonotypes with MiXCR, one entry per CDR3 protein. Found here are some 500,000 distinct CDR3 sequences, 14% of them singletons; the top ten hold 0.52%. This same sample was also taken into another study, of yellow fever vaccine responses in identical twins.

Sequences were obtained from CD4+ T cells sorted from blood. All receptors come from a woman between 18 and 30 years old in good health.

This clonotype came up a few times. The CDR3 loop is CAWSSTLYNEQFF. The CDR3 DNA reads TGTGCCTGGAGTTCCACTCTCTACAATGAGCAGTTCTTC. V and J are TRBV30 and TRBJ2-1; D uncertain. The CDR3 totals 13 residues. The V end was cut by 2 bases, the J end by 3 bases, with 8 bases between. From germline, CDR1 is GTSNPN and CDR2 SVGIG (reference sequence).

The chain carries TRBV15 and TRBJ2-5; the D gene could be TRBD1 or TRBD2 (6 bases each). Germline V gene sequence: CDR1 LNHNV, CDR2 YYDKDF (reference sequence). This CDR3 contains 18 residues. With 0 bases removed from V and 2 bases from J, the gap between germline ends came to 19 bases. CDR3 in DNA: TGTGCCACCAGCAGAGATCCCCCTGGTAGGGGGGCTCAAGAGACCCAGTACTTC. Translation: CATSRDPPGRGAQETQYF.

The sample holds a few counts of this clonotype. The chain employs TRBV20-1 and TRBJ2-3; D might be TRBD2 (5 bases). The V end lost 4 bases, the J end lost 0 bases, and 11 bases lay between the germline ends. The CDR3 totals 14 residues. Germline CDR1 reads DFQATT; CDR2 reads SNEGSKA (reference sequence). For the CDR3, the DNA is TGCAGTGCTAAAGTGGGCGGGAGCACAGATACGCAGTATTTT. Translation: CSAKVGGSTDTQYF.

This clonotype was seen more than once but under ten times. The chain employs TRBV5-6 and TRBJ2-2, with 14 bases matching TRBD2. With V trimmed by 4 bases and J by 5 bases, 10 bases remained unmatched. Germline V CDR1 and CDR2: SGHDT, YYEEEE. The CDR3 is made up of 18 amino acids. CDR3 residues: CASSMRGLAGVGTGELFF. In DNA, the CDR3 is TGTGCCAGCAGCATGAGGGGACTAGCGGGAGTAGGAACCGGGGAGCTGTTTTTT.

The CDR3 bases are TGCGCCAGCAGCTTCACTAGCGGGAAAGAGACCCAGTACTTC. Its protein is CASSFTSGKETQYF. The chain combines TRBV5-1 with TRBJ2-5, with 10 bases matching TRBD2. V lost 2 bases, J lost 3 bases, and 1 base stayed unmatched. The CDR3 runs to 14 residues. In germline, CDR1 is SGHRS, CDR2 YFSETQ.

As for this clonotype: A read error may be the cause here, since a much bigger clone is one base away. The CDR3 DNA reads TGTGCCGGCAGTTTAAGCGGACAGGGGGCCGACGAGCAGTACTTC. Translated, it gives CAGSLSGQGADEQYF. The chain recombines TRBV12-3 or TRBV12-4 with TRBJ2-7; 11 bases map to TRBD1. The CDR3 contains 15 residues.

The chain joins TRBV11-1 to TRBJ2-2, with D possibly TRBD2 on 6 matching bases. This CDR3 is built from 18 residues. The germline CDR1 and CDR2 sequences are SGHAT and FQDESV (reference sequence). V was cut by 5 bases and J by 1 base, with 20 bases left in between. CDR3 in DNA: TGTGCCAGCAGCCAGTATGGAGGGCAGCAAGAGAACACCGGGGAGCTGTTTTTT. As protein: CASSQYGGQQENTGELFF.

In nucleotides, the CDR3 is TGTGCCAGCAGCCCACGAGTGGCAGCGGGCTATGGCTACACCTTC. Its translation is CASSPRVAAGYGYTF. The rearrangement joins TRBV6-1 to TRBJ1-2, with D unresolved. From germline, CDR1 is MNHNS and CDR2 SASEGT. The CDR3 sequence is 15 residues long. Trimming cost V 6 bases and J 4 bases, with 18 bases left between them.

This clonotype was detected a few times. The rearrangement uses TRBV27 and TRBJ1-1, with 11 bases lining up with TRBD1. The germline CDR1 and CDR2 sequences are MNHEY and SMNVEV (reference sequence). V dropped 5 bases and J dropped 1; count of bases not matched to a gene: 3. The CDR3 consists of 15 residues. CDR3 amino acids: CASSPGTGGNTEAFF. CDR3 sequence (DNA): TGTGCCAGCAGTCCCGGGACAGGGGGGAACACTGAAGCTTTCTTT.

This clonotype was counted a few times. The chain is built from TRBV9 and TRBJ1-5; possibly TRBD1 for D (5 bases). Looked up from germline, CDR1 is SGDLS and CDR2 is YYNGEE. CDR3 length: 14 amino acids. V lost 0 bases and J 7 bases, leaving 11 bases between the germline ends. In nucleotides, the CDR3 is TGTGCCAGCAGCGTAGGGTCCCGGGACCAGCCCCAGCATTTT. This gives the protein CASSVGSRDQPQHF.

This clonotype turned up a few times. CDR3 DNA sequence: TGTGCCAGCTCACCACTAGCGAAGGAGACCCAGTACTTC. It translates to CASSPLAKETQYF. The chain uses TRBV18 and TRBJ2-5; D is perhaps TRBD2 (5 bases). Germline V gives CDR1 KGHSH, CDR2 LQKENI. Between the trimmed V and J ends, which lost 1 base and 5 bases, there was a span of 8 bases. This CDR3 has 13 amino acids. Using reference TRBV18 and TRBJ2-5 for the parts outside the CDR3, the full variable domain is NAGVMQNPRHLVRRRGQEARLRCSPMKGHSHVYWYRQLPEEGLKFMVYLQKENIIDESGMPKERFSAEFPKEGPSILRIQQVVRGDSAAYFCASSPLAKETQYFGPGTRLLVL.

This clonotype has just a few counts. The CDR3 DNA follows: TGTGCCAGCAGCACCTCCCGACATTCCCCGGGCGCTTTCTTT. As protein: CASSTSRHSPGAFF. The rearrangement links TRBV11-2 to TRBJ1-1; D not certain. V gave up 5 bases and J gave up 11 bases, with 21 bases separating them. Germline assignment: CDR1 SGHAT and CDR2 FQNNGV. This CDR3 region has 14 residues.

This clonotype was recorded a few times. The chain links TRBV15 to TRBJ1-4; 9 bases line up with TRBD1. Germline V gene lookup returns CDR1 LNHNV and CDR2 YYDKDF (reference sequence). The V segment lost 6 bases and the J segment 7 bases; nucleotides outside the gene matches: 3. The CDR3 contains 13 residues. Here the CDR3 reads CATRQGASEKLFF. DNA for the CDR3: TGTGCCACCAGACAGGGGGCGAGTGAAAAACTGTTTTTT.

This clonotype was counted a few times. The CDR3 is CASSLGLSGVETQYF. The CDR3 DNA reads as TGTGCCAGCAGCTTAGGGCTAAGCGGGGTAGAGACCCAGTACTTC. The chain has TRBV7-3 and TRBJ2-5, with 7 bases aligning to TRBD2. The junction had 7 bases not matched to a gene; V was cut back by 2 bases and J by 4 bases. Germline V gives CDR1 SGHTA, CDR2 FQGTGA. The CDR3 length is 15 residues. Looking up the rest from reference TRBV7-3 and TRBJ2-5 gives the full variable domain: GAGVSQTPSNKVTEKGKYVELRCDPISGHTALYWYRQSLGQGPEFLIYFQGTGAADDSGLPNDRFFAVRPEGSVSTLKIQRTERGDSAVYLCASSLGLSGVETQYFGPGTRLLVL.

The chain uses TRBV5-1 and TRBJ1-4; tentative D call: TRBD1 (5 bases). The CDR3 is 14 residues long. Germline CDR1 reads SGHRS; CDR2 reads YFSETQ. With 0 bases removed from V and 8 bases from J, the gap between germline ends came to 11 bases. CDR3 bases: TGCGCCAGCAGCTTGGCCGGGGGGGACGAAAAACTGTTTTTT. It encodes CASSLAGGDEKLFF.

This clonotype showed up just a few times. The chain recombines TRBV3-1 with TRBJ2-1, with 12 bases matching TRBD2. From germline, CDR1 is LGHDT and CDR2 YNNKEL (reference sequence). V dropped 1 base and J dropped 7; count of bases not matched to a gene: 8. The CDR3 has 17 amino acids. The CDR3 protein is CASSQGLAGAQGNEQFF. CDR3 in DNA: TGTGCCAGCAGCCAAGGACTAGCGGGGGCCCAGGGGAATGAGCAGTTCTTC.

The chain couples TRBV7-9 to TRBJ1-1; D is unclear. Germline lookup yields CDR1 SEHNR and CDR2 FQNEAQ (reference sequence). This CDR3 is 14 amino acids long. V was cut by 2 bases and J by 4 bases, with 11 bases left in between. For the CDR3, the DNA is TGTGCCAGCAGCTTACAGGCGGACGGCACTGAAGCTTTCTTT. It specifies CASSLQADGTEAFF. Drawing the rest from reference TRBV7-9 and TRBJ1-1, the complete variable domain is DTGVSQNPRHKITKRGQNVTFRCDPISEHNRLYWYRQTLGQGPEFLTYFQNEAQLEKSRLLSDRFSAERPKGSFSTLEIQRTEQGDSAMYLCASSLQADGTEAFFGQGTRLTVV.

This clonotype showed up just a few times. The V call is TRBV24-1, the J call TRBJ2-1, with D possibly being TRBD2 (5 bases). This CDR3 has 12 amino acids. Germline CDR1 is KGHDR and CDR2 is SFDVKD. V lost 3 bases, J lost 8 bases, and 7 bases lay in between. The CDR3 DNA follows: TGTGCCACCAGTGATGGGAGCGATGAGCAGTTCTTC. Protein sequence: CATSDGSDEQFF.

This clonotype was counted only a few times. V usage is TRBV5-1 and J usage is TRBJ2-1, with TRBD1 matching 9 bases. J was trimmed by 0 bases and V by 4 bases; bases with no gene match: 14. The germline CDR1 and CDR2 sequences are SGHRS and YFSETQ. The CDR3 loop spans 19 amino acids. CDR3 region: CASSRSGTGPFPSYNEQFF. The CDR3 nucleotides read TGCGCCAGCAGCCGGTCCGGGACAGGGCCCTTCCCCTCCTACAATGAGCAGTTCTTC.

The rearrangement uses TRBV9 and TRBJ2-1; D might be TRBD1 (7 bases). V lost 4 bases to trimming and J lost 4 bases, with 15 bases between them. CDR1 is SGDLS and CDR2 is YYNGEE in the germline V gene. The CDR3 consists of 15 residues. CDR3 nucleotides: TGTGCCAGCAGCAGATCAGGGGGAGGATACAATGAGCAGTTCTTC. Protein product: CASSRSGGGYNEQFF. Looking up the rest from reference TRBV9 and TRBJ2-1 gives the full variable domain: DSGVTQTPKHLITATGQRVTLRCSPRSGDLSVYWYQQSLDQGLQFLIQYYNGEERAKGNILERFSAQQFPDLHSELNLSSLELGDSALYFCASSRSGGGYNEQFFGPGTRLTVL.

This chain connects TRBV15 to TRBJ1-1; D is unclear. CDR1 and CDR2 from the germline V gene are LNHNV and YYDKDF (reference sequence). The V end lost 0 bases, the J end lost 1 base, and 3 bases lay between the germline ends. The CDR3 has 13 residues. The DNA for the CDR3 is TGTGCCACCAGCAGAGACCCGAACACTGAAGCTTTCTTT. Translated: CATSRDPNTEAFF.